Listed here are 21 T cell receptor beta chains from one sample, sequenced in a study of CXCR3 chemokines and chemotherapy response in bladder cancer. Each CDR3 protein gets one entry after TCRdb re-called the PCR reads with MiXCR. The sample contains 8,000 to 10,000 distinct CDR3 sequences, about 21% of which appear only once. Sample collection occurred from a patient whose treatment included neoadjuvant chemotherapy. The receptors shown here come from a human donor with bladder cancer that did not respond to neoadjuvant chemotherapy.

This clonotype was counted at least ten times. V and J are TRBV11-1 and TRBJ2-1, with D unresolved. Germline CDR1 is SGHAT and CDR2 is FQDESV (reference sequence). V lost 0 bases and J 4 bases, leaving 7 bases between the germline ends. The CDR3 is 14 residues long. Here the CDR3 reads CASSLAVQYNEQFF. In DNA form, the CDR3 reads TGTGCCAGCAGCTTAGCGGTACAGTACAATGAGCAGTTCTTC. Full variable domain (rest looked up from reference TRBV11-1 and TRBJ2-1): EAEVAQSPRYKITEKSQAVAFWCDPISGHATLYWYRQILGQGPELLVQFQDESVVDDSQLPKDRFSAERLKGVDSTLKIQPAELGDSAMYLCASSLAVQYNEQFFGPGTRLTVL.

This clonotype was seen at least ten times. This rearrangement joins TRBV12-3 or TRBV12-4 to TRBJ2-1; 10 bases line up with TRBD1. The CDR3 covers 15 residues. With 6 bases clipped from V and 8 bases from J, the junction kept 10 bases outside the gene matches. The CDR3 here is CASSRRQGARDEQFF. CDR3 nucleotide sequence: TGTGCCAGCAGCAGGAGACAGGGGGCGAGGGATGAGCAGTTCTTC.

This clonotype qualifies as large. The CDR3: CASSLQATGVHEKLFF. The CDR3 bases are TGTGCCAGCAGCTTGCAAGCGACAGGGGTGCATGAAAAACTGTTTTTT. The V and J genes are TRBV7-2 and TRBJ1-4; 8 positions match TRBD1. Trimming removed 3 bases from V and 6 bases from J; junction bases left unmatched: 9. CDR1 is SGHTA, CDR2 FQGNSA, per germline. The CDR3 length is 16 residues.

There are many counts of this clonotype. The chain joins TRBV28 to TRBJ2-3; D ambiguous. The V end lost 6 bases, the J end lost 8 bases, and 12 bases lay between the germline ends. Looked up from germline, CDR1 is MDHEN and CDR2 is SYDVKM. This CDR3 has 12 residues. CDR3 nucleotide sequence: TGTGCCAGCAGAGAAGGAAAGGGTACGCAGTATTTT. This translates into CASREGKGTQYF. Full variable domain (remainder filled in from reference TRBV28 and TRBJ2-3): DVKVTQSSRYLVKRTGEKVFLECVQDMDHENMFWYRQDPGLGLRLIYFSYDVKMKEKGDIPEGYSVSREKKERFSLILESASTNQTSMYLCASREGKGTQYFGPGTRLTVL.

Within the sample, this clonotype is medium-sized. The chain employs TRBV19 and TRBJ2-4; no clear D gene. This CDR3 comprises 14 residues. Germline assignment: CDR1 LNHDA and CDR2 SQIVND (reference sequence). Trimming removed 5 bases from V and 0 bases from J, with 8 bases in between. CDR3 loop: CASSLITAKNIQYF. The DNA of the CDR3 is TGTGCCAGTAGTCTAATAACAGCCAAAAACATTCAGTACTTC.

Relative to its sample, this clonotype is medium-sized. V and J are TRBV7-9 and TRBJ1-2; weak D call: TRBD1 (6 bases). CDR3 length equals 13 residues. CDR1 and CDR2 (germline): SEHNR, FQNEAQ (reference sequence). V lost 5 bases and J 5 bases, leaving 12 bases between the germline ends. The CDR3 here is CASSKGEEYGYTF. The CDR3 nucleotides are TGTGCCAGCAGCAAGGGGGAGGAGTATGGCTACACCTTC. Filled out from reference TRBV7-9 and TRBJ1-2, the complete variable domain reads DTGVSQNPRHKITKRGQNVTFRCDPISEHNRLYWYRQTLGQGPEFLTYFQNEAQLEKSRLLSDRFSAERPKGSFSTLEIQRTEQGDSAMYLCASSKGEEYGYTFGSGTRLTVV.

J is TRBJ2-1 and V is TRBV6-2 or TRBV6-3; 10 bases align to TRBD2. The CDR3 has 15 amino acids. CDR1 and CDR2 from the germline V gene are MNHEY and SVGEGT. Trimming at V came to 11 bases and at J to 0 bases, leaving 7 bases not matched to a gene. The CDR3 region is CASRASGGSYNEQFF. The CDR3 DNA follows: TGTGCCTCTCGCGCTAGCGGGGGCTCCTACAATGAGCAGTTCTTC.

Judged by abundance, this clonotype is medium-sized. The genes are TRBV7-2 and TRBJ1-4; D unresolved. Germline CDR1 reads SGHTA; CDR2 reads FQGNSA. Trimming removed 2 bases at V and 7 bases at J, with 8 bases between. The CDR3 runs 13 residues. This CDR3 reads CASSLNRFEKLFF. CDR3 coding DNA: TGTGCCAGCAGCTTAAATAGATTTGAAAAACTGTTTTTT. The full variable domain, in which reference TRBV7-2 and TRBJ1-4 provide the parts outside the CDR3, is GAGVSQSPSNKVTEKGKDVELRCDPISGHTALYWYRQSLGQGLEFLIYFQGNSAPDKSGLPSDRFSAERTGGSVSTLTIQRTQQEDSAVYLCASSLNRFEKLFFGSGTQLSVL.

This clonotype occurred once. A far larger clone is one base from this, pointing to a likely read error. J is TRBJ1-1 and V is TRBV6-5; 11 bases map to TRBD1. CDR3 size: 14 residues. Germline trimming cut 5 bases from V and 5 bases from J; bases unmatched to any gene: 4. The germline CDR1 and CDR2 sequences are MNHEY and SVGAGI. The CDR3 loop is CASSVGTGGTEAFF. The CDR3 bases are TGTGCCAGCAGTGTTGGGACAGGGGGGACTGAAGCTTTCTTT.

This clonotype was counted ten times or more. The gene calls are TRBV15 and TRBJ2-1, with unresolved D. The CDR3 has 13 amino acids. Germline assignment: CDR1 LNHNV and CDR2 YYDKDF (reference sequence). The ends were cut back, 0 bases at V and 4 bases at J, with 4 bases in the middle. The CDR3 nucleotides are TGTGCCACCAGCAGAGACGTATACAATGAGCAGTTCTTC. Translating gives CATSRDVYNEQFF.

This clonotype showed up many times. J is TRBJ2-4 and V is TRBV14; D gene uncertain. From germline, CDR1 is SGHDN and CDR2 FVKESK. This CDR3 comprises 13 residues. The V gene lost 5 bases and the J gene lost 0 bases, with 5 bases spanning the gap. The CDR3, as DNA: TGTGCCAGCAGCGGGGTAGCCAAAAACATTCAGTACTTC. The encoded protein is CASSGVAKNIQYF.

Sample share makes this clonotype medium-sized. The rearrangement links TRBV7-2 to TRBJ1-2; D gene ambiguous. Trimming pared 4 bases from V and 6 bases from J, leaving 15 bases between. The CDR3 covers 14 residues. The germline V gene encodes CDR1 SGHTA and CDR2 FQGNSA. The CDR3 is CASSSWPPENGYTF. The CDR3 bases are TGTGCCAGCAGCTCATGGCCGCCCGAAAATGGCTACACCTTC.

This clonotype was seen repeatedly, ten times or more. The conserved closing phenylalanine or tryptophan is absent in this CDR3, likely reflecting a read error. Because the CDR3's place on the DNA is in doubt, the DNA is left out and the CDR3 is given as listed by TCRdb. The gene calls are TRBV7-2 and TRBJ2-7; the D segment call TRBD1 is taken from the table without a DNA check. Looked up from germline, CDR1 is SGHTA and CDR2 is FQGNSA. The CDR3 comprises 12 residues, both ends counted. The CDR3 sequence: CASSLPPGQARL.

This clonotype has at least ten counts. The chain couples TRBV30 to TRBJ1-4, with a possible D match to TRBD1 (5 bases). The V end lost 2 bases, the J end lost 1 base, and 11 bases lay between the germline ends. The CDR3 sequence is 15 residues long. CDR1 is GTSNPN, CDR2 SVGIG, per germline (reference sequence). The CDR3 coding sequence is TGTGCCTGGAGTTTTTCCGGGGGAACTAATGAAAAACTGTTTTTT. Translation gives CAWSFSGGTNEKLFF.

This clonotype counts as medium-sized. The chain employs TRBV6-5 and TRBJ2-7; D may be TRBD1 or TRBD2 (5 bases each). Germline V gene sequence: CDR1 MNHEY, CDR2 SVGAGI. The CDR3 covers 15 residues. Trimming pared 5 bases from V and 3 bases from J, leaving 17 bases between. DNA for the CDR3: TGTGCCAGCAGTCCCCCCGGGACGGGGATCTACGAGCAGTACTTC. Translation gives CASSPPGTGIYEQYF.

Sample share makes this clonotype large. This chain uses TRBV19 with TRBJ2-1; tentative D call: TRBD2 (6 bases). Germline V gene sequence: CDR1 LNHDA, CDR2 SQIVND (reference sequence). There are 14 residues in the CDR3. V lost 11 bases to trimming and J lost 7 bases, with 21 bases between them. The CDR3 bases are TGTGCCTGCGCCGGGGGTGCAGGCCGGAATGAGCAGTTCTTC. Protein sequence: CACAGGAGRNEQFF.

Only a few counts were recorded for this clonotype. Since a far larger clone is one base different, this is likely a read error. The CDR3 region is CASSELRGHEAFF. CDR3 sequence (DNA): TGTGCCAGCAGTGAATTAAGGGGCCATGAAGCTTTCTTT. The chain combines TRBV6-1 with TRBJ1-1, with a weak D call TRBD1 (5 bases). The ends were cut back, 2 bases at V and 7 bases at J, with 11 bases in the middle. The germline V gene encodes CDR1 MNHNS and CDR2 SASEGT. The CDR3 spans 13 residues.

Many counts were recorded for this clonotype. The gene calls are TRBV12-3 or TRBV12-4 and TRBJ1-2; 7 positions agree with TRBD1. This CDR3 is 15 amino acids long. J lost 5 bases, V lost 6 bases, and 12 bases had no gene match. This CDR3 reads CASSFSATGHYGYTF. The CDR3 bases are TGTGCCAGCAGCTTCTCAGCGACAGGGCATTATGGCTACACCTTC.

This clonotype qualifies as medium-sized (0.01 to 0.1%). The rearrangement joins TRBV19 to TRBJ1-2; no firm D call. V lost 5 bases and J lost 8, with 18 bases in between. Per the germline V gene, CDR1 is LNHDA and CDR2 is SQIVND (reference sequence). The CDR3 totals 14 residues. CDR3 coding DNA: TGTGCCAGTAGTCCAAGAGAGGGCTGGGGAGGCTACACCTTC. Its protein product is CASSPREGWGGYTF.

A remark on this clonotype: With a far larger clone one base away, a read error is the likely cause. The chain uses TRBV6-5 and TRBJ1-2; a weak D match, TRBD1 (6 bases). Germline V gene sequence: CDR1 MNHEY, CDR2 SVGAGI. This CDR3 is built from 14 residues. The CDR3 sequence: CVSSFQGRGDGYTF. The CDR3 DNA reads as TGTGTCAGCAGTTTTCAGGGGCGAGGGGACGGCTACACCTTC.

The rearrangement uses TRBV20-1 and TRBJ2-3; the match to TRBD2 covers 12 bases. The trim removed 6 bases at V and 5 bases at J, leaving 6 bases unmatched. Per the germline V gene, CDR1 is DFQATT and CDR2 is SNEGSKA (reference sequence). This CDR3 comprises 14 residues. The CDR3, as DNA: TGCAGTGCGAGACTAGCGGGGGATGGAGATACGCAGTATTTT. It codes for CSARLAGDGDTQYF.